This section outlines one T cell receptor (beta chain) sequence together with its context. In nominal health when sampled, donors likely had unrecorded immune exposures nonetheless. Use of 60 Vbeta and 13 Jbeta primers characterized the PCR. As processed by the authors: Roughly 11 million of the roughly 77 million unique TCR beta chains counted in a later analysis were shared. Produced via immunoSEQ multiplex PCR; TCRdb's table is partial and in-frame only. The DNA was the basis for D and trimming; V, J and clone size are from that table. The table shows approximately 140,000 clones, with around 85% occurring only once. The data are from a study of cytomegalovirus exposure and HLA in healthy donors. This receptor was identified in a woman aged 45-59 years in good health and CMV-seropositive. Sequenced input: PBMCs.

The CDR3 protein is CASSRSWSYEQYF. The CDR3 DNA sequence: TGTGCCAGCAGCCGCAGTTGGAGCTACGAGCAGTACTTC. The chain links TRBV5-6 to TRBJ2-5; D is unclear. The J call may be faulty, since TRBJ2-7 better matches the DNA end. The CDR3 runs to 13 residues. Germline values: CDR1 SGHDT, CDR2 YYEEEE.